The T cell receptor beta chain described here comes from a study of T cells in Graves' hyperthyroidism and ophthalmopathy. TCR beta CDR3 regions were amplified from RNA transcripts. The TCR CDR3 first-round RT-PCR relied on the HTBI primer set. TCRdb processed the multiplex PCR reads anew with MiXCR; each CDR3 protein has one entry. The sample lists hundreds of thousands of distinct CDR3 sequences, 38% occurring once. This CDR3 is built from 15 residues. The V segment lost 6 bases and the J segment 2 bases; nucleotides outside the gene matches: 7. Uncontrolled infections, other autoimmune diseases, pregnancy or lactation led to exclusion of patients. Based on clinical symptoms, serum thyroxine and TRAb, thyroid ultrasound and orbital computed tomography, diagnoses were reached. Cells are PBMCs isolated from over 7.5 ml of fresh blood. General study points: Among clonotypes expanded in thyroid above 0.001, most were also found in blood.

A note on this clonotype: The antigen is undetermined.

This TCR was sampled from a man between 18 and 29 years old with Graves' hyperthyroidism. Input material: blood. The J gene is TRBJ1-2, the V gene TRBV12-3 or TRBV12-4, with TRBD1 identical over 9 bases. This chain's CDR3 is CASSSPGTGNYGYTF. CDR3 in DNA: TGTGCCAGCAGCTCCCCCGGGACAGGGAACTATGGCTACACCTTC.